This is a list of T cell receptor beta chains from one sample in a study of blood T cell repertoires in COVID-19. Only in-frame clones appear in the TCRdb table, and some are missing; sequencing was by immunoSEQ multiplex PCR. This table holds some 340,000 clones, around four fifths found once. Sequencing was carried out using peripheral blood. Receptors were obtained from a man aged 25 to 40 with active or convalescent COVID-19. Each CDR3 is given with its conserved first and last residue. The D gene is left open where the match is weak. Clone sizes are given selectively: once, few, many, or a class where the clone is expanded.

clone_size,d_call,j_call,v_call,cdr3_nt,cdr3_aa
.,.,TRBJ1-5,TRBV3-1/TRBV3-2,TGTGCCAGCAGCCCTAGTTTAATCAATCAGCCCCAGCATTTT,CASSPSLINQPQHF
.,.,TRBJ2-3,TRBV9,TGTGCCAGCAGCCCCTGGGCGGGGAGCACAGATACGCAGTATTTT,CASSPWAGSTDTQYF
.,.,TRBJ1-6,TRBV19,TGTGCCAGTAGCCTTTCGGAAGGGCGAGGGATACCCCTCCACTTT,CASSLSEGRGIPLHF
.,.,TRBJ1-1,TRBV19,TGTGCCAGTAGTATACCCCTCCAGGGCAGCGGGACTGAAGCTTTCTTT,CASSIPLQGSGTEAFF
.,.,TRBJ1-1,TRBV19,TGTGCCAGTAGACCACACAGGAACACTGAAGCTTTCTTT,CASRPHRNTEAFF
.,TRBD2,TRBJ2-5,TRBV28,TGTGCCAGCAGTGCCACCGGGAGGAGAGAGACCCAGTACTTC,CASSATGRRETQYF
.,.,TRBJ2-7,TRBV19,TGTGCCAGTAGTATAACTTACCCGACCTACGAGCAGTACTTC,CASSITYPTYEQYF
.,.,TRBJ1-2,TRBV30,TGTGCCTGGAGTGTACTGGACTTCTACACCTTC,CAWSVLDFYTF
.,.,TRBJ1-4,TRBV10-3,TGTGCCACCAAGGGGGTCCGAGGGGAAAAACTGTTTTTT,CATKGVRGEKLFF
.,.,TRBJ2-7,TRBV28,TGTGCCACCAGCACCTACGAGCAGTACTTC,CATSTYEQYF
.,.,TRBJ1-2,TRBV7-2,TGTGCCAGCAGGTCCCGGACAGAAAACTATGGCTACACCTTC,CASRSRTENYGYTF
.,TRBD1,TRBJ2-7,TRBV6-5,TGTGCCAGCAGAATTACGTGGACAGGCGACGAGCAGTACTTC,CASRITWTGDEQYF
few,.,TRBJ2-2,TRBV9,TGTGCCAGCAGCAGCTACGCGTCGCTCAACACCGGGGAGCTGTTTTTT,CASSSYASLNTGELFF
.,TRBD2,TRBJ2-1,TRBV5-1,TGCGCCAGCAGATTAGCGGGTGAGCAGTTCTTC,CASRLAGEQFF
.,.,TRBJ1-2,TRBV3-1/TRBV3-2,TGTGCCAGCAGCCGCCGGGACAACAACTATGGCTACACCTTC,CASSRRDNNYGYTF
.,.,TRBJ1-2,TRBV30,TGTGCCTGGATGAGCAGGCCTAACTATGGCTACACCTTC,CAWMSRPNYGYTF
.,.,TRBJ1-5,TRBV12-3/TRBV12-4,TGTGCCAGCAGTTTAGCCTCGGAAGGGGTCCGGCATTTT,CASSLASEGVRHF
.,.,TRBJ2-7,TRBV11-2,TGTGCCAGCAGCTTAAGGGGAAACTACGAGCAGTACTTC,CASSLRGNYEQYF
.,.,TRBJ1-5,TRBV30,TGTGCCTACGGGGTGGGGCAGCCCCAGCATTTT,CAYGVGQPQHF
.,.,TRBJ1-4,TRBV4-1,TGCGCCAGCAGCCAAGGCCCGATCGGGGTTAATGAAAAACTGTTTTTT,CASSQGPIGVNEKLFF
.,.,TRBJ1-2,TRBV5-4,TGTGCCAGCAGCTTGGATGCAGGGAATGGTGGCTACACCTTC,CASSLDAGNGGYTF
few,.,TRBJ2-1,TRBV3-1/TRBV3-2,TGTGCCAGCAGCCAAGATCTCAAAGGGGAGGACGAGCAGTTCTTC,CASSQDLKGEDEQFF
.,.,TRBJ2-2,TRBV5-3,TGTGCCAGAAGCTCAGGGGACGCGAACACCGGGGAGCTGTTTTTT,CARSSGDANTGELFF
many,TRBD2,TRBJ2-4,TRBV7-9,TGTGCCAGCAGCTTAGGGGCGGGAGTAGCCAAAAACATTCAGTACTTC,CASSLGAGVAKNIQYF
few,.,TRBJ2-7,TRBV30,TGTGCCTGGGAACTAAGTGGGTTAAGTGAGAAGTACTTC,CAWELSGLSEKYF
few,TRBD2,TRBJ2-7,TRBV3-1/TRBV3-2,TGTGCCAGCAGCCAAGATCTTGGGGGGGGGATTCACGAGCAGTACTTC,CASSQDLGGGIHEQYF